At least ten counts were recorded for the clone carrying this T cell receptor (beta chain). Its cognate antigen is unknown. The sample originates from a study of T-cell memory formation after mild COVID-19. About the study: Clusters of TCRs were largely donor specific. Study conclusions and caveats: The CD4+ clones that contracted clustered mainly within CM and EM, and the CD8+ clones concentrated in EMRA. CD4/CD8 balance characterized clones contracting day 15 to 85, and CD4+ skew characterized later expanders.

After 5'RACE with constant-segment primers, TCR alpha and TCR beta cDNA libraries carrying sample barcodes and UMIs were obtained. One entry per CDR3 protein, called by TCRdb with MiXCR from the 5' RACE reads. The top ten clones hold 2% to 2.5% of a sample with about 130,000 distinct CDR3 sequences, approximately 5.9% of them seen once. The sample taken for sequencing was PBMCs or a T cell subset sorted from them (not recorded which). The sequence came from an adult woman who had mild COVID-19 (a few samples of this study predate the infection). Cell type and time point are not known.

The CDR3 protein is CASSLAQRVNYGYTF. The CDR3 DNA sequence: TGTGCCAGCAGCTTAGCACAGAGGGTAAACTATGGCTACACCTTC. This chain joins TRBV7-9 and TRBJ1-2; D ambiguous. Trimming took off 0 bases at V and 2 bases at J, with 10 bases between the two ends. The CDR3 spans 15 residues. The germline V gene encodes CDR1 SEHNR and CDR2 FQNEAQ (reference sequence).